These 29 T cell receptor beta chains were all obtained from the same sample, sequenced in a study of identical twins. TCRdb re-called the 5' RACE reads with MiXCR, one entry per CDR3 protein. The sample lists 700,000 or so distinct CDR3 sequences; around 8.6% were seen once. This sample was also put to use in a study of yellow fever vaccine responses in identical twins.

The source material was PBMCs. Every receptor here comes from a woman aged 18 to 35 in good health.

V is TRBV5-1 and J is TRBJ1-4; D unclear. This CDR3 contains 15 residues. Germline CDR1 and CDR2: SGHRS and YFSETQ. V was trimmed by 0 bases and J by 3 bases, leaving 9 bases between them. CDR3 protein: CASSLDAAPNEKLFF. The CDR3 nucleotides read TGCGCCAGCAGCTTGGATGCAGCCCCTAATGAAAAACTGTTTTTT.

This clonotype has only a few counts. The chain carries TRBV6-1 and TRBJ2-3; 10 bases match TRBD2. The CDR3 runs 14 residues. Germline V gene lookup returns CDR1 MNHNS and CDR2 SASEGT. V lost 11 bases, J lost 2 bases, and 7 bases stayed unmatched. CDR3 residues: CAAHGLADTDTQYF. The CDR3 nucleotides read TGTGCCGCCCACGGACTAGCGGACACAGATACGCAGTATTTT.

The J gene is TRBJ2-7, the V gene TRBV11-2; TRBD1 might be the D (6 bases). This CDR3 region has 17 residues. Germline lookup yields CDR1 SGHAT and CDR2 FQNNGV. V dropped 0 bases and J dropped 3 bases, with 18 bases sitting between them. The CDR3, as DNA: TGTGCCAGCAGCTTAGATAGTTTGGGGACATCTCTCTACGAGCAGTACTTC. Amino acids: CASSLDSLGTSLYEQYF.

This clonotype has only a few counts. The chain links TRBV20-1 to TRBJ2-7; D is perhaps TRBD1 or TRBD2 (6 bases each). Germline V gene data show CDR1 as DFQATT and CDR2 as SNEGSKA (reference sequence). This CDR3 contains 18 residues. V lost 2 bases, J lost 5 bases, and 28 bases lay in between. CDR3: CSARNDYLQGLTGDEQYF. Here the CDR3 DNA reads TGCAGTGCTAGAAACGATTACCTACAGGGACTTACCGGTGACGAGCAGTACTTC.

This clonotype has a count of ten or more. This chain connects TRBV12-3 or TRBV12-4 to TRBJ1-1; 7 positions agree with TRBD1. This CDR3 region has 14 residues. The V segment lost 5 bases and the J segment 3 bases; nucleotides outside the gene matches: 6. CDR3 coding DNA: TGTGCCAGCAGTCAAAGACAGGGCTACACTGAAGCTTTCTTT. Translating it yields CASSQRQGYTEAFF.

In this sample, this clonotype turned up a few times. The chain recombines TRBV12-3 or TRBV12-4 with TRBJ1-3; 8 bases map to TRBD1. The V and J ends lost 5 bases and 0 bases, in that order; junction bases with no gene match: 3. The CDR3 has 15 amino acids. This CDR3 is CASSGQGHSGNTIYF. CDR3 sequence (DNA): TGTGCCAGCAGTGGACAGGGCCACTCTGGAAACACCATATATTTT.

This clonotype was found a few times. J is TRBJ2-7 and V is TRBV11-3; 9 bases agree with TRBD1. V gave up 5 bases and J gave up 3 bases; unmatched junction bases: 8. The CDR3 sequence is 15 residues long. Germline V gene lookup returns CDR1 SGHNT and CDR2 YENEEA. Here the CDR3 reads CASSAPGQGLYEQYF. CDR3 bases: TGTGCCAGCAGCGCCCCGGGACAGGGACTCTACGAGCAGTACTTC.

This clonotype was detected ten times or more. The chain has TRBV2 and TRBJ2-1; D is undetermined. CDR3 length: 16 amino acids. The germline V gene encodes CDR1 SNHLY and CDR2 FYNNEI. The V and J ends lost 6 bases and 2 bases respectively, with 17 bases between them. CDR3 region: CASSQTASRTYNEQFF. The CDR3 nucleotides are TGTGCCAGCAGCCAGACGGCTAGTAGAACCTACAATGAGCAGTTCTTC.

This clonotype was recorded at least ten times. The V gene is TRBV24-1, the J gene TRBJ2-3, with a tentative D call TRBD2 (5 bases). Trimming took 9 bases from V and 0 from J, leaving 12 bases between them. CDR1 is KGHDR and CDR2 is SFDVKD in the germline V gene. CDR3 length equals 14 residues. The CDR3 region is CATRPGGSTDTQYF. Here the CDR3 DNA reads TGTGCCACCCGGCCCGGAGGTAGCACAGATACGCAGTATTTT.

V and J are TRBV29-1 and TRBJ2-7, with 13 bases aligning to TRBD2. Germline CDR1 SQVTM, CDR2 ANQGSEA. The V gene end was trimmed by 4 bases and the J gene end by 1 base; junction bases not matched to a gene: 10. There are 17 residues in the CDR3. CDR3 DNA: TGCAGCGTTGTAACGACTAGCGGGGGGTCCCTATCCTACGAGCAGTACTTC. This sequence encodes CSVVTTSGGSLSYEQYF.

The V gene is TRBV6-1, the J gene TRBJ2-1; TRBD2 aligns across 7 bases. Germline assignment: CDR1 MNHNS and CDR2 SASEGT. There are 15 residues in the CDR3. The ends lost 6 bases at V and 1 base at J; junction bases unmatched: 6. The chain's CDR3 is CASRAGGESYNEQFF. The CDR3 bases are TGTGCCAGCAGGGCTGGGGGGGAGTCCTACAATGAGCAGTTCTTC.

The J gene is TRBJ2-3, the V gene TRBV14; TRBD2 aligns across 9 bases. Germline V gene sequence: CDR1 SGHDN, CDR2 FVKESK. V was pared by 5 bases and J by 4 bases, with 10 bases of the junction left unmatched. This CDR3 has 16 residues. CDR3 amino acids: CASSSGASGTADTQYF. The CDR3 DNA sequence: TGTGCCAGCAGCTCCGGGGCTAGCGGGACCGCAGATACGCAGTATTTT.

This clonotype turned up a few times. The chain joins TRBV29-1 to TRBJ2-3; 9 nucleotides align to TRBD2. There are 16 residues in the CDR3. The junction had 12 bases not matched to a gene; V was cut back by 8 bases and J by 0 bases. Germline assignment: CDR1 SQVTM and CDR2 ANQGSEA. CDR3 loop: CSSRASGTHSTDTQYF. The CDR3 region has the DNA TGCAGCTCACGGGCTAGCGGGACCCATAGCACAGATACGCAGTATTTT.

This clonotype was seen at least ten times. The chain has TRBV7-6 and TRBJ2-2; TRBD2 matches at 9 bases. V gave up 6 bases and J gave up 4 bases; unmatched junction bases: 3. This CDR3 spans 14 amino acids. From germline, CDR1 is SGHVS and CDR2 FNYEAQ. The CDR3 DNA sequence: TGTGCCAGCAGGATTAGCGGGAGCACCGGGGAGCTGTTTTTT. Translated, it gives CASRISGSTGELFF. Filled out from reference TRBV7-6 and TRBJ2-2, the complete variable domain reads GAGVSQSPRYKVTKRGQDVALRCDPISGHVSLYWYRQALGQGPEFLTYFNYEAQQDKSGLPNDRFSAERPEGSISTLTIQRTEQRDSAMYRCASRISGSTGELFFGEGSRLTVL.

This clonotype came up a few times. This chain connects TRBV20-1 to TRBJ2-7; D is perhaps TRBD1 or TRBD2 (5 bases each). Trimming pared 5 bases from V and 1 base from J, leaving 12 bases between. This CDR3 is built from 13 residues. Germline V CDR1 and CDR2: DFQATT, SNEGSKA (reference sequence). The CDR3 is CSAVGDGSYEQYF. CDR3 nucleotide sequence: TGCAGTGCTGTTGGGGACGGATCCTACGAGCAGTACTTC.

This clonotype was counted only a few times. This sequence joins TRBV4-1 and TRBJ2-2; D is possibly TRBD1 (5 bases). There are 15 residues in the CDR3. Per the germline V gene, CDR1 is MGHRA and CDR2 is YSYEKL. V dropped 1 base and J dropped 4 bases, with 10 bases sitting between them. The CDR3 is CASSQAQQGTGELFF. The CDR3 DNA sequence: TGCGCCAGCAGCCAAGCTCAGCAGGGCACCGGGGAGCTGTTTTTT.

In its sample, this clonotype was seen many times. This chain connects TRBV4-3 to TRBJ2-1; D is unresolved. CDR3 length: 12 residues. Trimming removed 6 bases at V and 4 bases at J, with 7 bases between. CDR1 is LGHNA and CDR2 is YSLEER in the germline V gene. The DNA for the CDR3 is TGCGCCAGCAGTCGTACGTACAATGAGCAGTTCTTC. Residues: CASSRTYNEQFF.

This clonotype was counted between two and nine times. This rearrangement joins TRBV7-9 to TRBJ1-3, with no clear D. Trimming took off 5 bases at V and 5 bases at J, with 7 bases between the two ends. Per germline, CDR1 SEHNR and CDR2 FQNEAQ (reference sequence). The CDR3 is 12 residues long. The CDR3 nucleotides are TGTGCCAGCAGCGTCGGAAGAAACACCATATATTTT. Its protein product is CASSVGRNTIYF.

In its sample, this clonotype was seen many times. The chain joins TRBV12-3 or TRBV12-4 to TRBJ2-2, with 9 bases identical to TRBD1. The CDR3 extends over 16 amino acids. With 5 bases clipped from V and 7 bases from J, the junction kept 11 bases outside the gene matches. DNA of the CDR3: TGTGCCAGCAGTCCCTTCCGACAGGGGGGCATCGGGGAGCTGTTTTTT. Its protein is CASSPFRQGGIGELFF.

This chain connects TRBV3-1 to TRBJ1-1, with D uncertain. The germline V gene encodes CDR1 LGHDT and CDR2 YNNKEL (reference sequence). Trimming removed 5 bases at V and 7 bases at J, with 8 bases between. CDR3 length: 11 residues. The CDR3 nucleotides read TGTGCCAGCAGCTCCGGGTATGAAGCTTTCTTT. Its protein is CASSSGYEAFF.

This clonotype was seen ten or more times. The chain recombines TRBV12-3 or TRBV12-4 with TRBJ2-7; D remains ambiguous. Trimming took 4 bases from V and 4 from J, leaving 11 bases between them. The CDR3 is 13 amino acids. The CDR3 spells CASSSPVGYEQYF. The CDR3 nucleotides are TGTGCCAGCAGTTCCCCGGTGGGATACGAGCAGTACTTC.

This chain connects TRBV6-1 to TRBJ1-2; 7 nucleotides agree with TRBD1. This CDR3 spans 15 amino acids. CDR1 is MNHNS and CDR2 is SASEGT in the germline V gene. The J segment lost 3 bases and the V segment lost 8 bases, leaving 12 bases of the junction unmatched. DNA of the CDR3: TGTGCCAGCGGAATCCGACAGGGCAGGGACTATGGCTACACCTTC. Amino acids: CASGIRQGRDYGYTF.

Only a few counts were recorded for this clonotype. The J gene is TRBJ2-5, the V gene TRBV5-1; D gene unclear. The CDR3 runs to 14 residues. Germline V gene data show CDR1 as SGHRS and CDR2 as YFSETQ. Deletions cut 4 bases from V and 2 bases from J, with 12 bases between. CDR3 in DNA: TGCGCCAGCAGCCCTCAGGCTACACAAGAGACCCAGTACTTC. Its translation: CASSPQATQETQYF.

This clonotype appeared a few times. The genes are TRBV7-3 and TRBJ2-3, with D unclear. The CDR3 spans 13 residues. Trimming took 2 bases from V and 6 from J, leaving 9 bases between them. Per the germline V gene, CDR1 is SGHTA and CDR2 is FQGTGA. CDR3 in DNA: TGTGCCAGCAGCTTATTTTCGGATGATACGCAGTATTTT. This gives the protein CASSLFSDDTQYF.

In its sample, this clonotype was seen many times. V and J are TRBV12-3 or TRBV12-4 and TRBJ2-2, with no clear D. The CDR3 sequence is 14 residues long. Trimming removed 4 bases at V and 0 bases at J, with 6 bases between. The CDR3, as DNA: TGTGCCAGCAGTTATGGGACGAACACCGGGGAGCTGTTTTTT. Its translation is CASSYGTNTGELFF.

The rearrangement uses TRBV5-1 and TRBJ1-4, with D unresolved. There are 15 residues in the CDR3. The ends were cut back, 2 bases at V and 0 bases at J, with 8 bases in the middle. The germline V gene encodes CDR1 SGHRS and CDR2 YFSETQ. The CDR3 nucleotides are TGCGCCAGCAGCTTCAGATACCCAACTAATGAAAAACTGTTTTTT. As protein: CASSFRYPTNEKLFF. Combining the CDR3 with reference TRBV5-1 and TRBJ1-4 gives the whole variable domain KAGVTQTPRYLIKTRGQQVTLSCSPISGHRSVSWYQQTPGQGLQFLFEYFSETQRNKGNFPGRFSGRQFSNSRSEMNVSTLELGDSALYLCASSFRYPTNEKLFFGSGTQLSVL.

This clonotype has only a few counts. The V gene is TRBV14, the J gene TRBJ1-1; D gene ambiguous. V shed 4 bases and J shed 5 bases, with 20 bases lying between them. CDR1 and CDR2 (germline): SGHDN, FVKESK. This CDR3 contains 16 residues. The CDR3 sequence: CASSPQKKGFVTEAFF. CDR3 bases: TGTGCCAGCAGCCCCCAGAAGAAGGGCTTTGTTACTGAAGCTTTCTTT. The full variable domain, completed using reference TRBV14 and TRBJ1-1, is EAGVTQFPSHSVIEKGQTVTLRCDPISGHDNLYWYRRVMGKEIKFLLHFVKESKQDESGMPNNRFLAERTGGTYSTLKVQPAELEDSGVYFCASSPQKKGFVTEAFFGQGTRLTVV.

This clonotype was counted a few times. The rearrangement links TRBV5-5 to TRBJ2-1; 8 positions match TRBD1. The CDR3 sequence is 15 residues long. The germline V gene has CDR1 SGHKS and CDR2 YYEKEE (reference sequence). Losses at the gene ends were 1 base for V and 8 bases for J; bases not matched to a gene: 8. The CDR3 DNA reads TGTGCCAGCAGCTTGAATCCGAGACAGGGGTATGAGCAGTTCTTC. Translated, it gives CASSLNPRQGYEQFF.

The chain carries TRBV7-9 and TRBJ2-2, with TRBD1 matching 8 bases. The CDR3 runs 16 residues. CDR1 SEHNR and CDR2 FQNEAQ come from the germline V gene (reference sequence). With V trimmed by 5 bases and J by 5 bases, 10 bases remained unmatched. The CDR3 here is CASSRSTGDGTGELFF. DNA for the CDR3: TGTGCCAGCAGCCGATCGACAGGGGATGGAACCGGGGAGCTGTTTTTT.